The T cell receptor beta chain described here comes from a study of OX40 agonist ivuxolimab in advanced cancers. Overall study findings and caveats: Antigen specificity remained undetermined for the expanded peripheral T cells. Partial responders at 0.1-3.0 mg/kg had among the lowest clonal expansion.

Exclusion of a patient followed from autoimmune disease history or systemic immunosuppression. Researchers took blood at baseline, on cycle 4 day 1, and on cycle 7 day 1. Profiled with immunoSEQ multiplex PCR; TCRdb holds only in-frame clones, not every one. The profile covers about 120,000 clones, with roughly nine tenths appearing a single time and around 0.53% taken by the ten largest. Trimming cost V 0 bases and J 6 bases; bases outside gene matches: 13. Germline V lookup: CDR1 SGHNT, CDR2 YYREEE (reference sequence). This CDR3 region has 18 residues. A word on this clone: Its antigen is unidentified.

This specimen was CD4+ or CD8+ T cells sorted from blood, taken in a trial of the OX40 agonist ivuxolimab. This TCR derives from an adult with an advanced solid tumor such as melanoma, head and neck, liver or kidney cancer. The chain recombines TRBV5-4 with TRBJ2-5; TRBD2 aligns across 11 bases. CDR3 protein: CASSLGSGGALVRQTQYF. CDR3 nucleotides: TGTGCCAGCAGCTTGGGTAGCGGGGGGGCCCTCGTTCGTCAGACCCAGTACTTC.